The 21 T cell receptor beta chains reported below all come from one sample, sequenced in a study of T cell responses to AZD1222 COVID-19 vaccine (dated by TCRdb to the early 2020s). The intended sense of this specimen's time point label: about 28 days (+/-7) after the second vaccine dose. Library preparation was by the immunoSEQ multiplex PCR assay. TCRdb holds this immuneACCESS table with in-frame rearrangements only. Some clones are missing; in checked studies, unresolved V genes explain under half, and the rest has no known cause. This sample is represented by approximately 130,000 clones; roughly nine tenths of them were singletons. Clones ranked in the top ten supply over 8% of the sample. The source material was peripheral blood, sampled 28 days after the second AZD1222 dose. The receptors come from an adult who received the AZD1222 COVID-19 vaccine.

The chain is built from TRBV13 and TRBJ2-3; 10 bases fit TRBD2. The CDR3 totals 16 residues. CDR1 is PRHDT, CDR2 FYEKMQ, per germline (reference sequence). The junction had 7 bases not matched to a gene; V was cut back by 4 bases and J by 3 bases. CDR3 amino acids: CASSSLAGERTDTQYF. The DNA for the CDR3 is TGTGCCAGCAGCTCTCTAGCGGGAGAACGTACAGATACGCAGTATTTT.

This clone has a single count. The CDR3 region is CASSWLERNYEQYF. CDR3 DNA sequence: TGTGCCAGCAGCTGGCTCGAGAGGAACTACGAGCAGTACTTC. The chain has TRBV13 and TRBJ2-7; no firm D call. Trimming left V 4 bases short and J 3 bases short, with 13 bases between. The CDR3 has 14 amino acids. From germline, CDR1 is PRHDT and CDR2 FYEKMQ (reference sequence).

This clone was observed once. The genes are TRBV15 and TRBJ1-6, with 7 nucleotides matching TRBD1. The germline V gene has CDR1 LNHNV and CDR2 YYDKDF (reference sequence). The J segment lost 9 bases and the V segment lost 2 bases, leaving 1 base of the junction unmatched. This CDR3 spans 13 amino acids. This CDR3 is CATSRQGGSPLHF. Here the CDR3 DNA reads TGTGCCACCAGCAGACAGGGGGGTTCACCCCTCCACTTT.

The genes are TRBV5-3 and TRBJ2-6; TRBD2 aligns across 12 bases. TRBV5-3 is labeled an ORF, and its function is uncertain. V shed 8 bases, J shed 3 bases, and the junction held 3 bases outside the gene matches. This CDR3 has 15 residues. The CDR3 sequence: CARTSGSDGANVLTF. The CDR3 DNA reads TGTGCCAGGACTAGCGGGAGTGATGGGGCCAACGTCCTGACTTTC.

The rearrangement links TRBV3-1 (or the pseudogene TRBV3-2) to TRBJ1-1; D gene unclear. The V end was cut by 7 bases, the J end by 4 bases, with 19 bases between. Germline V gene lookup returns CDR1 LGHDT and CDR2 YNNKEL (reference sequence). The CDR3 runs to 15 residues. CDR3 in amino acids: CASTPRAQEGTEAFF. CDR3 nucleotide sequence: TGTGCCAGCACCCCTCGCGCCCAGGAGGGCACTGAAGCTTTCTTT.

Of note for this clone: The junction departs from the called germline gene at one end, perhaps through a read error. This chain links TRBV7-7 with TRBJ2-1; TRBD2 matches at 11 bases. This CDR3 has 15 amino acids. In germline, CDR1 is SSHAT, CDR2 FNYEAQ (reference sequence). CDR3 amino acids: CASSRGTSGDNEQFF. The CDR3 coding sequence is TGTGCTAGCAGCCGCGGGACTAGCGGTGACAATGAGCAGTTCTTC.

The V call is TRBV7-8, the J call TRBJ2-5; 7 bases are a match to TRBD1. With 5 bases clipped from V and 2 bases from J, the junction kept 11 bases outside the gene matches. In germline, CDR1 is SGHVS, CDR2 FQNEAQ. The CDR3 spans 16 residues. This CDR3 reads CASSRVRDRGQETQYF. The CDR3 coding sequence is TGTGCCAGCAGCCGAGTCCGGGACAGAGGACAAGAGACCCAGTACTTC. The variable domain in full, completed from reference TRBV7-8 and TRBJ2-5, reads GAGVSQSPRYKVAKRGQDVALRCDPISGHVSLFWYQQALGQGPEFLTYFQNEAQLDKSGLPSDRFFAERPEGSVSTLKIQRTQQEDSAVYLCASSRVRDRGQETQYFGPGTRLLVL.

The rearrangement joins TRBV5-1 to TRBJ1-1; D possibly corresponds to TRBD1 (6 bases). CDR1 and CDR2 (germline): SGHRS, YFSETQ. The V end lost 3 bases, the J end lost 4 bases, and 10 bases lay between the germline ends. The CDR3 is 13 amino acids. The CDR3 sequence is CASSSGQLTEAFF. CDR3 nucleotide sequence: TGCGCCAGCAGCTCAGGACAGCTCACTGAAGCTTTCTTT. Together with reference TRBV5-1 and TRBJ1-1, the CDR3 gives the full variable domain: KAGVTQTPRYLIKTRGQQVTLSCSPISGHRSVSWYQQTPGQGLQFLFEYFSETQRNKGNFPGRFSGRQFSNSRSEMNVSTLELGDSALYLCASSSGQLTEAFFGQGTRLTVV.

This rearrangement joins TRBV2 to TRBJ2-1; D uncertain. V gave up 4 bases and J gave up 8 bases, with 6 bases separating them. The V gene's germline CDR1 is SNHLY and CDR2 FYNNEI. This CDR3 is 11 amino acids long. The CDR3 DNA sequence: TGTGCCAGCAGTGGGTGGGATGAGCAGTTCTTC. Its protein is CASSGWDEQFF.

The chain joins TRBV12-5 to TRBJ2-7; TRBD1 might be the D (6 bases). This CDR3 spans 18 amino acids. V was shortened by 0 bases and J by 4 bases, with 22 bases between the two germline ends. Per the germline V gene, CDR1 is LGHNT and CDR2 is FRNRAP. The CDR3 spells CASGLVNLGAAIEYEQYF. The CDR3 DNA reads as TGTGCTAGTGGTTTGGTAAATCTGGGGGCAGCTATCGAATACGAGCAGTACTTC.

The chain combines TRBV3-1 (or the pseudogene TRBV3-2) with TRBJ1-1; D unresolved. Germline V gene sequence: CDR1 LGHDT, CDR2 YNNKEL (reference sequence). The CDR3 sequence is 13 residues long. Between the trimmed V and J ends, which lost 4 bases and 0 bases, there was a span of 6 bases. The DNA for the CDR3 is TGTGCCAGCAGCCTATATATGAACACTGAAGCTTTCTTT. As protein: CASSLYMNTEAFF.

V and J are TRBV6-5 and TRBJ1-1, with D perhaps matching TRBD1 (6 bases). This CDR3 has 13 amino acids. Germline V gene sequence: CDR1 MNHEY, CDR2 SVGAGI. Trimming pared 11 bases from V and 3 bases from J, leaving 16 bases between. CDR3 DNA sequence: TGTGCCGCGCAAACAGGGCGATACACTGAAGCTTTCTTT. This gives the protein CAAQTGRYTEAFF.

The V call is TRBV2, the J call TRBJ1-5; TRBD1 matches at 7 bases. The V and J ends lost 3 bases and 7 bases, in that order; junction bases with no gene match: 6. Germline-derived CDR1 and CDR2 are SNHLY and FYNNEI. There are 14 residues in the CDR3. The chain's CDR3 is CASSDRDRAQPQHF. The CDR3 DNA reads as TGTGCCAGCAGTGACCGGGACAGAGCGCAGCCCCAGCATTTT.

The chain has TRBV5-1 and TRBJ1-2, with D uncertain. V dropped 0 bases and J dropped 10 bases, with 13 bases sitting between them. The CDR3 runs to 13 residues. Germline V gene sequence: CDR1 SGHRS, CDR2 YFSETQ. The CDR3 sequence: CASSLDPNRFYTF. CDR3 DNA: TGCGCCAGCAGCTTGGACCCGAACAGATTCTACACCTTC.

V gene TRBV5-6 combines with J gene TRBJ1-2, with D unclear. Germline lookup yields CDR1 SGHDT and CDR2 YYEEEE. Trimming shortened V by 2 bases and J by 0 bases, and 8 bases separated the two germline ends. The CDR3 covers 14 residues. The chain's CDR3 is CASSFGRPNYGYTF. The CDR3 bases are TGTGCCAGCAGCTTCGGGAGACCTAACTATGGCTACACCTTC. The entire variable domain, with the rest obtained from reference TRBV5-6 and TRBJ1-2, is as follows: DAGVTQSPTHLIKTRGQQVTLRCSPKSGHDTVSWYQQALGQGPQFIFQYYEEEERQRGNFPDRFSGHQFPNYSSELNVNALLLGDSALYLCASSFGRPNYGYTFGSGTRLTVV.

V is TRBV9 and J is TRBJ1-6, with D possibly TRBD1 on 5 matching bases. Germline values: CDR1 SGDLS, CDR2 YYNGEE. The V end lost 0 bases, the J end lost 9 bases, and 7 bases lay between the germline ends. This CDR3 comprises 13 residues. Written as DNA, the CDR3 is TGTGCCAGCAGCGTAGGGAGGGGTTCACCCCTCCACTTT. As protein: CASSVGRGSPLHF.

This chain uses TRBV19 with TRBJ1-2; TRBD1 matches 7 bases. This CDR3 contains 14 residues. With 3 bases clipped from V and 4 bases from J, the junction kept 5 bases outside the gene matches. Germline V CDR1 and CDR2: LNHDA, SQIVND (reference sequence). The CDR3, as DNA: TGTGCCAGTAGTATTGGGGGACAGCTCTATGGCTACACCTTC. The encoded protein is CASSIGGQLYGYTF.

The gene calls are TRBV5-4 and TRBJ1-4; TRBD1 agrees at 9 bases. After removal of 4 bases from V and 6 bases from J, the junction contained 4 bases not matched to a gene. The germline V gene encodes CDR1 SGHNT and CDR2 YYREEE (reference sequence). CDR3 length: 14 residues. CDR3 DNA: TGTGCCAGCAGCCCGGGGACAGGGTATGAAAAACTGTTTTTT. This sequence encodes CASSPGTGYEKLFF.

The chain is built from TRBV18 and TRBJ1-1; D is uncertain. Germline CDR1 KGHSH, CDR2 LQKENI. The V end was cut by 5 bases, the J end by 3 bases, with 10 bases between. This CDR3 region has 13 residues. The CDR3 loop reads CASSAGRDTEAFF. For the CDR3, the DNA is TGTGCCAGCTCAGCAGGACGGGACACTGAAGCTTTCTTT.

The chain is built from TRBV6-5 and TRBJ2-3, with 7 bases lining up with TRBD2. The V gene end was trimmed by 2 bases and the J gene end by 2 bases; junction bases not matched to a gene: 4. CDR1 and CDR2 (germline): MNHEY, SVGAGI. This CDR3 has 15 amino acids. Written as DNA, the CDR3 is TGTGCCAGCAGTTACAAGCGGGGACCCACAGATACGCAGTATTTT. As protein: CASSYKRGPTDTQYF.

The chain has TRBV9 and TRBJ2-1, with 10 bases fitting TRBD1. Germline values: CDR1 SGDLS, CDR2 YYNGEE. This CDR3 contains 16 residues. The ends lost 4 bases at V and 9 bases at J; junction bases unmatched: 13. The chain's CDR3 is CASSPPGQGLRAEQFF. The CDR3 DNA is TGTGCCAGCAGCCCACCGGGACAGGGGCTTAGGGCTGAGCAGTTCTTC.